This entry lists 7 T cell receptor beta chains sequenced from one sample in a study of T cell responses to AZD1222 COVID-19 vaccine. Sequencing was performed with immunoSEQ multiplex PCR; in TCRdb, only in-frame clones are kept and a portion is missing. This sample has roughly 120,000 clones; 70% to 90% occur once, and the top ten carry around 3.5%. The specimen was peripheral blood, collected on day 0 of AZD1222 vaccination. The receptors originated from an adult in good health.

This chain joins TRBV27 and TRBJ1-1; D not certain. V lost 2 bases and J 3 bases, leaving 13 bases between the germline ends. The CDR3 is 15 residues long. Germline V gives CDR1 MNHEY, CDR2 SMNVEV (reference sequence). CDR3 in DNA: TGTGCCAGCAGTTTAAGGGAGCGCCCCCACACTGAAGCTTTCTTT. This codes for CASSLRERPHTEAFF.

CDR3 bases: TGTGCCAGCAGCCAATCGGACACTTTGAATACGCAGTATTTT. It yields the protein CASSQSDTLNTQYF. The genes are TRBV14 and TRBJ2-3, with D perhaps TRBD1 (5 bases). Trimming took off 2 bases at V and 7 bases at J, with 13 bases between the two ends. The CDR3 has 14 amino acids. Germline values: CDR1 SGHDN, CDR2 FVKESK.

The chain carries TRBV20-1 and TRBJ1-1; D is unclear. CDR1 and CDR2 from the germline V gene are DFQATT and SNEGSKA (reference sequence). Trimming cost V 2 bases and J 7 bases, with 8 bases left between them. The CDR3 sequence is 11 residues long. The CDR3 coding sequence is TGCAGTGCTAGAAGGGATTATGAAGCTTTCTTT. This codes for CSARRDYEAFF.

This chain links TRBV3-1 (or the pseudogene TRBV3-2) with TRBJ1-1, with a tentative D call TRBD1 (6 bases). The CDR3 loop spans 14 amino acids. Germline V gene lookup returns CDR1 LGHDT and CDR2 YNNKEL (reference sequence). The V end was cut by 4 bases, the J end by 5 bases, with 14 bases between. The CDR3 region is CASSPFLRGTEAFF. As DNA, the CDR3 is TGTGCCAGCAGCCCATTCCTCAGGGGAACTGAAGCTTTCTTT.

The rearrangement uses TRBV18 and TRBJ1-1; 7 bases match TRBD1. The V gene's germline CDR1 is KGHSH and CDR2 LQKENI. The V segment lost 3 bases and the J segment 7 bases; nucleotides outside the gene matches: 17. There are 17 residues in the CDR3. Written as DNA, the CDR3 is TGTGCCAGCTCACCCCGCCCGAGGGGACAGAAGCAAAGTGAAGCTTTCTTT. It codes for CASSPRPRGQKQSEAFF.

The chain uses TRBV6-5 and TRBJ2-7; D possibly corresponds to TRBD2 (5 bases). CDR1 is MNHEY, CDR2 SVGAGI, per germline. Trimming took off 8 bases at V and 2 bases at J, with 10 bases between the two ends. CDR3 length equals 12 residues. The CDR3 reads CASRELTYEQYF. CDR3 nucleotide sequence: TGTGCCAGCCGGGAACTTACCTACGAGCAGTACTTC.

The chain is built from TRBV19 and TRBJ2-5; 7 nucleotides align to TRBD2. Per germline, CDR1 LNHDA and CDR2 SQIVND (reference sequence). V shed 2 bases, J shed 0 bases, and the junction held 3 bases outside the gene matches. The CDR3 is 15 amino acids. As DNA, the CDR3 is TGTGCCAGTAGTATAACAGCGGGATACCAAGAGACCCAGTACTTC. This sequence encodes CASSITAGYQETQYF. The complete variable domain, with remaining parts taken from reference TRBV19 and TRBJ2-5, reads DGGITQSPKYLFRKEGQNVTLSCEQNLNHDAMYWYRQDPGQGLRLIYYSQIVNDFQKGDIAEGYSVSREKKESFPLTVTSAQKNPTAFYLCASSITAGYQETQYFGPGTRLLVL.